The clone carrying this T cell receptor (beta chain) was seen a handful of times. Its specificity is not known. The trim removed 5 bases at V and 8 bases at J, leaving 8 bases unmatched. The CDR3 totals 14 residues. Germline lookup yields CDR1 SGHAT and CDR2 FQNNGV. TCRdb re-called the reads through MiXCR, storing one row per CDR3 protein. The data contain a few hundred thousand distinct CDR3 sequences, about 42% of them seen just once; the ten biggest clones take up around 45%. This record belongs to a study of T cell repertoires in cytomegalovirus infection. Overall study: Shared public TCR beta signatures pointed to both CMV infection and a matching HLA type.

This chain uses TRBV11-2 with TRBJ1-4; 7 bases are a match to TRBD1. The TCR sequence derives from a human donor in good health (CMV status not recorded). Some clones in this sample may be carry-over from other donors' samples. This sample comprised cultured PBMCs, obtained from culture after CMV antigen stimulation. CDR3 residues: CASSMGQPSEKLFF. As DNA, the CDR3 is TGTGCCAGCAGCATGGGACAGCCTTCCGAAAAACTGTTTTTT. The variable domain in full, with the rest retrieved from reference TRBV11-2 and TRBJ1-4, is EAGVAQSPRYKIIEKRQSVAFWCNPISGHATLYWYQQILGQGPKLLIQFQNNGVVDDSQLPKDRFSAERLKGVDSTLKIQPAKLEDSAVYLCASSMGQPSEKLFFGSGTQLSVL.